Listed here are 3 T cell receptor beta chains from one sample, sequenced in a study of T cell responses to AZD1222 COVID-19 vaccine (dated by TCRdb to about 2021). Library construction relied on the immunoSEQ multiplex PCR assay. Here the immuneACCESS table is served through TCRdb, limited to in-frame sequences with V and J called. Missing clones are a known gap in these copies; in checked studies unresolved V genes cover under half, and the rest lacks a known reason. The sample table lists 85,000 to 130,000 clones, about 89% of them with a count of one. The ten biggest clones cover 16% of the sample. The sample's time point, from its label and the paper: baseline before first vaccination. The sample in question was peripheral blood, obtained on day 0 of AZD1222 vaccination. These TCRs come from an adult in good health.

V gene TRBV6-1 combines with J gene TRBJ2-2; TRBD2 aligns across 14 bases. The CDR3 is made up of 16 amino acids. Trimming at V came to 4 bases and at J to 6 bases, leaving 4 bases not matched to a gene. In germline, CDR1 is MNHNS, CDR2 SASEGT. The CDR3 reads CASSVRLAGGPGELFF. The CDR3 DNA reads TGTGCCAGCAGTGTTCGACTAGCGGGAGGGCCCGGGGAGCTGTTTTTT.

The sample holds one count of this clone. The chain is built from TRBV10-3 and TRBJ1-2; TRBD1 might be the D (5 bases). The V gene's germline CDR1 is ENHRY and CDR2 SYGVKD. The CDR3 is 13 amino acids. Trimming removed 7 bases at V and 8 bases at J, with 17 bases between. The CDR3 here is CAIKGLLESGYTF. CDR3 sequence (DNA): TGTGCCATCAAGGGGCTACTGGAGTCCGGCTACACCTTC.

This rearrangement joins TRBV2 to TRBJ2-7; TRBD2 might be the D (6 bases). The V end lost 8 bases, the J end lost 5 bases, and 13 bases lay between the germline ends. Per the germline V gene, CDR1 is SNHLY and CDR2 is FYNNEI. The CDR3 length is 12 residues. The CDR3 bases are TGTGCCAGCGGAGGGTGGTCTAACGAGCAGTACTTC. Its translation is CASGGWSNEQYF. Filled out from reference TRBV2 and TRBJ2-7, the complete variable domain reads EPEVTQTPSHQVTQMGQEVILRCVPISNHLYFYWYRQILGQKVEFLVSFYNNEISEKSEIFDDQFSVERPDGSNFTLKIRSTKLEDSAMYFCASGGWSNEQYFGPGTRLTVT.